This note documents a single TCR beta chain sequence. The specificity of this receptor is unknown. No much larger clone is present one base from it, and per-base qualities are unavailable. This specimen belongs to a study of Graves' ophthalmopathy and Graves' hyperthyroidism listed by TCRdb under 2018. Study-wide context: Peripheral blood was collected at initial diagnosis, prior to any treatment. To tell Graves' ophthalmopathy apart from Graves' hyperthyroidism, and to predict which patients would progress to ophthalmopathy, the study relied on TCR beta repertoire signatures. In total, 135 blood samples were TCR-sequenced: 40 to 45 ophthalmopathy, some 75 hyperthyroidism and some 17 hyperthyroidism-to-ophthalmopathy patients. To explore V-J signatures distinguishing ophthalmopathy from hyperthyroidism, a discovery set of roughly 100 patients (more than 40 ophthalmopathy, over 55 stable hyperthyroidism) was enrolled. An independent validation cohort comprised 18 hyperthyroidism patients and over 15 patients who later progressed from hyperthyroidism to ophthalmopathy. In roughly 6 hyperthyroidism patients, the T-cell repertoires found in thyroid tissue were compared with those found in blood. Following sample collection, hyperthyroidism patients were given methimazole at a starting dose of 30 mg daily, and ophthalmopathy patients were given high-dose intravenous methylprednisolone. The approximately 98 discovery patients were randomly divided into training and test sets at a 7:3 ratio. General findings and caveats noted by the study authors: The 13-signature model separated ophthalmopathy from stable hyperthyroidism with around 90% sensitivity and just under 84% specificity in cross-validation, and 80%/75% in the test set. Among expanded thyroid clonotypes with frequency above 0.001, most also showed up in blood, which suggests that blood repertoires may reflect the thyroid immune response. No statistical method was used to set the sample size in advance, and the investigators knew which group each participant was assigned to. In validation, the model predicted ophthalmopathy progression with about 71% sensitivity and about 73% specificity; some twelve predicted patients were CT-confirmed with GO in a median of approximately six months.

The CDR3 measures 15 amino acids from cysteine to phenylalanine. The sequence is cut down to CDR3 DNA, 45 bases in frame from base 1. The germline V gene supplies CDR1 MGHRA and CDR2 YSYEKL. The germline ends are 8 bases apart after V is trimmed by 1 base and J by 1 base. For repertoire sequencing, TCR beta CDR3 regions were amplified from RNA transcripts. HTBI primers and the Qiagen OneStep RT-PCR kit were used in a first-round RT-PCR, which was followed by a second-round multiplex PCR, size selection and purification. Libraries were sequenced paired-end with 100 bp reads on an Illumina HiSeq2000. Regarding the original processing steps: Reads were processed with SOAPnuke, discarding reads with adapters, uncalled bases, mean Phred below 15, or no exact constant-primer or identifier match. COPE v1.2.5 was used to merge the high-quality paired reads. Clonotypes were defined as unique nucleotide sequences and were aligned to IMGT TRB V, D and J references using MiTCR v1.1. The analysis was limited to V-J combinations with a frequency above 0.0001, which together covered 98% to 99.2% of repertoires. A TCR clonal expansion and chaos score per V-J combination was defined as the ratio of F50 clonal expansion to chaos observed in the TCRdist matrix. Welch's t-statistics and random forest were used to narrow the features down to about a dozen V-J combinations, which were then fed into a naive Bayes classifier. Thyroid-blood repertoire similarity was quantified with the Morisita-Horn index. Through fastp at Q25 and MiXCR, TCRdb rebuilt clones from the public reads, retaining in-frame beta chains. Here each entry gathers all rows of one CDR3 protein and keeps the most common genes and DNA. These V and J calls derive from TCRdb rather than the authors' analysis. For this sample the table gives roughly 380,000 distinct CDR3 sequences, of which 15% to 17% were detected only once. Of the sample, roughly 7% is held by the ten largest clones.

Stable hyperthyroidism was defined as no progression to ophthalmopathy within 18 months of follow-up. Patients with hyperthyroidism were aged 18 to 65 years, had been newly diagnosed, and had a disease duration of less than 2 months. Anyone with other autoimmune diseases, uncontrolled infections, pregnancy or lactation was excluded from the study. Clinical symptoms, serum thyroxine, TRAb, thyroid ultrasound and orbital computed tomography were used for diagnosis. PBMCs were isolated from 7.5 to 10 ml of fresh peripheral blood by Ficoll-Paque density gradient centrifugation. Total RNA was extracted using Trizol reagent, and RNA quality was checked on an Agilent 2100 Bioanalyzer.

The chain links TRBV4-1 with TRBJ1-5; no confident D gene assignment can be made. The TCR was taken from a woman under 30 with stable Graves' hyperthyroidism. Donor details come from another sample of the same person, matched by shared clones. Input material: peripheral blood. The CDR3 region has the sequence CASSQGHPSNQPQHF. The DNA sequence is TGCGCCAGCAGCCAAGGACACCCCAGCAATCAGCCCCAGCATTTT.